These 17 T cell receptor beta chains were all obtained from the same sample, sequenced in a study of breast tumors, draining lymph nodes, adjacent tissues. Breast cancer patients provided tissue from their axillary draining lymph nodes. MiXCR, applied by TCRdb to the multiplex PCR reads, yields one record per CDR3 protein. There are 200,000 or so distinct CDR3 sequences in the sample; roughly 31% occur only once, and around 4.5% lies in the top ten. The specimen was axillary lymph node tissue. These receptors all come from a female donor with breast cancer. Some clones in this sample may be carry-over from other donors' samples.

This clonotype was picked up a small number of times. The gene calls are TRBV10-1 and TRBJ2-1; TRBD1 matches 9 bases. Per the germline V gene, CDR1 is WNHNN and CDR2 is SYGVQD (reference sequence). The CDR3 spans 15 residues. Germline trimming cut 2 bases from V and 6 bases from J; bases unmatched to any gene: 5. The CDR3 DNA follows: TGCGCCAGCAGTGAGCCCGGGACAGGGCGCAATGAGCAGTTCTTC. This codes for CASSEPGTGRNEQFF.

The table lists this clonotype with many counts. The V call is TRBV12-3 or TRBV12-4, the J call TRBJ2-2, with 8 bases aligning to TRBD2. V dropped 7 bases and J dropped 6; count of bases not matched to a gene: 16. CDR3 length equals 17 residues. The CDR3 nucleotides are TGTGCCAGCAACCTCATGGGGAGCGGGAGATTGGCCGGGGAGCTGTTTTTT. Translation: CASNLMGSGRLAGELFF.

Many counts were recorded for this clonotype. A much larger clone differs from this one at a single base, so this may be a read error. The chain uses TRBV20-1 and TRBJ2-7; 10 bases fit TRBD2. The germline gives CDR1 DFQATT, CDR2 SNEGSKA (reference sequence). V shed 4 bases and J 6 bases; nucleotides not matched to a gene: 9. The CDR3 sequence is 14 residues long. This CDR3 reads CSAMGSGRITEQYF. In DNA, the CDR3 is TGCAGTGCTATGGGTAGCGGGAGGATAACCGAGCAGTACTTC.

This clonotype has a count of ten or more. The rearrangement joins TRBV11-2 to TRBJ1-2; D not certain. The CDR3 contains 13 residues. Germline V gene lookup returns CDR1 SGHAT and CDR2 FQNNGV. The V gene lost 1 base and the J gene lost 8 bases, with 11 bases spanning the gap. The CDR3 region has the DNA TGTGCCAGCAGCTTAGGTAAAGGCAGAGGCTACACCTTC. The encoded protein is CASSLGKGRGYTF.

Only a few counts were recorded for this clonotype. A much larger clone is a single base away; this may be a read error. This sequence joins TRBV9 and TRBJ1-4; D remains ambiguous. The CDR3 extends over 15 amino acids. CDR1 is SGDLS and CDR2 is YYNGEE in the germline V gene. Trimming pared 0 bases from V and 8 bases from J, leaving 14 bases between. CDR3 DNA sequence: TGTGCCAGCAGCGTAGGGTCTGGGGATGGGGAAAAACTGTTTTTT. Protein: CASSVGSGDGEKLFF.

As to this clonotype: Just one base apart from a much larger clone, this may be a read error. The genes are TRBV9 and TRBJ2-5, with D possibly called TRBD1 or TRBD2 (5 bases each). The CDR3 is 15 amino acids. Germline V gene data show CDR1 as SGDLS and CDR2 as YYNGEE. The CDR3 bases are TGTGCCAGCAGCCCCCGCCTAACGTTAGGGGAGACCCCGTACTTC. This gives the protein CASSPRLTLGETPYF.

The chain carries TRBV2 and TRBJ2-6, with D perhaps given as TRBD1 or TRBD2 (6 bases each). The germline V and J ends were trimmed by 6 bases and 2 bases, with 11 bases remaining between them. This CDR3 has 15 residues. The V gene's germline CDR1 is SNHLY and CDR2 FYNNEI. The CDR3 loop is CASRGGKTGANVLTF. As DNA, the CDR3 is TGTGCCAGCAGGGGGGGCAAAACTGGGGCCAACGTCCTGACTTTC.

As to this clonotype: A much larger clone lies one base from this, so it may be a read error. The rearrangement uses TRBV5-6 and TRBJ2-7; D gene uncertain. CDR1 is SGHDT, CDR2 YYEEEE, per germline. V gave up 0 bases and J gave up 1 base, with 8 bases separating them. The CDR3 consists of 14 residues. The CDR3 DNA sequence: TGTGCCAGCAGCTTGGAGTCAGCGTCCTACGAGCAGTACTTC. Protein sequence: CASSLESASYEQYF.

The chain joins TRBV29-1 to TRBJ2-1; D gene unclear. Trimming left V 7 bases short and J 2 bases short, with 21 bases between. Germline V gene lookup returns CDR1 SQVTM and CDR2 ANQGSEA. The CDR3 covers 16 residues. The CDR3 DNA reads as TGCAGCGCCAGCAGCTTGTCGGCAGGAACCTACAATGAGCAGTTCTTC. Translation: CSASSLSAGTYNEQFF.

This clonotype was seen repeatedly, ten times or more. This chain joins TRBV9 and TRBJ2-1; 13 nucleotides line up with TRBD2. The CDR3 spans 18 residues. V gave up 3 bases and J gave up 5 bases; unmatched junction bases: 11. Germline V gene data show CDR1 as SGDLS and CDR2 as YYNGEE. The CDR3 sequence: CASSETTGTSGINNEQFF. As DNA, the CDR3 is TGTGCCAGCAGCGAGACTACCGGGACTAGCGGGATAAACAATGAGCAGTTCTTC.

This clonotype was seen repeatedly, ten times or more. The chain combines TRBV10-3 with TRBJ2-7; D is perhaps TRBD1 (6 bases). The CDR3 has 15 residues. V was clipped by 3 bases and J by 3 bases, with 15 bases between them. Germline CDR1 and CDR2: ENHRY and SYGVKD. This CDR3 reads CAISDGNWGHYEQYF. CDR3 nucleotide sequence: TGTGCCATCAGTGACGGGAACTGGGGGCACTACGAGCAGTACTTC.

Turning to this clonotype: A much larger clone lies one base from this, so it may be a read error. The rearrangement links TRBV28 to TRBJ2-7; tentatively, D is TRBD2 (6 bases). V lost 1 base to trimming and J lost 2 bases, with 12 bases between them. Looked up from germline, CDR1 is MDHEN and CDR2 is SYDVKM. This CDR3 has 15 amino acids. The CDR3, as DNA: TGTGCCAGCAGTTTATCGGGGGTAATCCCCTACGAGCAGTACTTC. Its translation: CASSLSGVIPYEQYF.

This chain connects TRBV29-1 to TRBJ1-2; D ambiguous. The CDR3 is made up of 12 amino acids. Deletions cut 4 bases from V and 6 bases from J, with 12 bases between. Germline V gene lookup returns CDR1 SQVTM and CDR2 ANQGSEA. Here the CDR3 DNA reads TGCAGCGTTGTGTTGGGTTGGGATGGCTACACCTTC. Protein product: CSVVLGWDGYTF.

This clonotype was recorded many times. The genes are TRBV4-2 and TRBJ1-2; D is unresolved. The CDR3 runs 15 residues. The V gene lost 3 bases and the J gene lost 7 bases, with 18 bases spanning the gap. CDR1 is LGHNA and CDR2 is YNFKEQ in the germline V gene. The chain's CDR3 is CASSQITGFLSGYTF. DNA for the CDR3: TGTGCCAGCAGCCAGATAACCGGGTTCCTTTCTGGCTACACCTTC.

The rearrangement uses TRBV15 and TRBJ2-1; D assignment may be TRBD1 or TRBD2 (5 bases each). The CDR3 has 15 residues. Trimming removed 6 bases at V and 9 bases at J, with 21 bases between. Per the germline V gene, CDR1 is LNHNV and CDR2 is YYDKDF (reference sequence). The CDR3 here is CATSIDPGATSEQFF. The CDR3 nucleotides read TGTGCCACCAGTATAGATCCCGGGGCGACGAGTGAGCAGTTCTTC.

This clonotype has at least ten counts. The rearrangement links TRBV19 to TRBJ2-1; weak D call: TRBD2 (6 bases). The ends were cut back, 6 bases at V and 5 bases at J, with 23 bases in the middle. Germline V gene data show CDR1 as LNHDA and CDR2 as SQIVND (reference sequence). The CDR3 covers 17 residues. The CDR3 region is CASRSPGSGMRDNEQFF. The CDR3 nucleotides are TGTGCCAGTAGATCCCCGGGTAGCGGAATGAGGGACAATGAGCAGTTCTTC. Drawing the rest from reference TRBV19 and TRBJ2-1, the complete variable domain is DGGITQSPKYLFRKEGQNVTLSCEQNLNHDAMYWYRQDPGQGLRLIYYSQIVNDFQKGDIAEGYSVSREKKESFPLTVTSAQKNPTAFYLCASRSPGSGMRDNEQFFGPGTRLTVL.

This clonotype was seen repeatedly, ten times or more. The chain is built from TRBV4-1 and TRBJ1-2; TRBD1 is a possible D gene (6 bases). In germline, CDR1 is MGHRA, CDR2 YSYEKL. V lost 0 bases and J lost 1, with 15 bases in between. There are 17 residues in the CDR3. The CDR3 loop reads CASSQDAQGIGNYGYTF. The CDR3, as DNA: TGCGCCAGCAGCCAAGATGCACAGGGTATAGGTAACTATGGCTACACCTTC.